The 13 T cell receptor beta chains given below trace back to one sample, sequenced in a study of T-cell reconstitution after alpha-beta-depleted transplantation in children. Preparing the TCRbeta library involved the use of unique molecular identifiers. From the PCR reads, TCRdb called clonotypes with MiXCR, one entry per CDR3 protein. The repertoire holds about a million distinct CDR3 sequences, with roughly 29% as singletons. Sample: PBMCs, mostly from graft donor cells, taken 360 days after TCRalphabeta/CD19-depleted stem cell transplant. All receptors derive from a boy under three years old who had a stem cell transplant for SCID, so the T cells may come from the graft donor.

This clonotype was seen more than once but under ten times. The rearrangement uses TRBV5-1 and TRBJ2-1; D ambiguous. The V gene lost 5 bases and the J gene lost 2 bases, with 8 bases spanning the gap. The CDR3 is 13 residues long. The V gene's germline CDR1 is SGHRS and CDR2 YFSETQ. The CDR3, as DNA: TGCGCCAGCAGTGGCAGCACCTACAATGAGCAGTTCTTC. Residues: CASSGSTYNEQFF.

The chain joins TRBV20-1 to TRBJ2-3; 10 positions match TRBD2. The V gene end was trimmed by 2 bases and the J gene end by 1 base; junction bases not matched to a gene: 6. CDR3 length: 16 amino acids. Germline V lookup: CDR1 DFQATT, CDR2 SNEGSKA (reference sequence). The CDR3 DNA sequence: TGCAGTGCTAGACTGGGCCTAGCGGGGGGCACAGATACGCAGTATTTT. Translated, it gives CSARLGLAGGTDTQYF.

The rearrangement links TRBV5-1 to TRBJ1-2; unclear D gene. Trimming pared 4 bases from V and 5 bases from J, leaving 9 bases between. The CDR3 covers 12 residues. In germline, CDR1 is SGHRS, CDR2 YFSETQ. CDR3 DNA sequence: TGCGCCAGCAGCAAGGACTTTTATGGCTACACCTTC. Protein sequence: CASSKDFYGYTF. The variable domain in full, with the rest retrieved from reference TRBV5-1 and TRBJ1-2, is KAGVTQTPRYLIKTRGQQVTLSCSPISGHRSVSWYQQTPGQGLQFLFEYFSETQRNKGNFPGRFSGRQFSNSRSEMNVSTLELGDSALYLCASSKDFYGYTFGSGTRLTVV.

This clonotype has a handful of counts. The gene calls are TRBV15 and TRBJ1-6; D gene uncertain. Germline V lookup: CDR1 LNHNV, CDR2 YYDKDF (reference sequence). This CDR3 has 15 residues. Trimming stripped 0 bases from V and 3 bases from J, with 6 bases between. The CDR3 reads CATSREGVYNSPLHF. CDR3 bases: TGTGCCACCAGCAGAGAGGGCGTCTATAATTCACCCCTCCACTTT.

The genes are TRBV5-1 and TRBJ2-3, with TRBD1 as a possible D gene (7 bases). Between the trimmed V and J ends, which lost 3 bases and 6 bases, there was a span of 17 bases. The CDR3 has 15 amino acids. Germline-derived CDR1 and CDR2 are SGHRS and YFSETQ. CDR3: CASSSQGGVADTQYF. The CDR3 DNA reads TGCGCCAGCAGCTCCCAGGGGGGCGTAGCGGATACGCAGTATTTT.

The chain employs TRBV7-8 and TRBJ1-2; a weak D match, TRBD1 (6 bases). This CDR3 has 15 residues. Germline CDR1 SGHVS, CDR2 FQNEAQ. The V and J ends lost 5 bases and 0 bases respectively, with 13 bases between them. DNA of the CDR3: TGTGCCAGCAGCCCTTTGACAGGAACTAACTATGGCTACACCTTC. This sequence encodes CASSPLTGTNYGYTF.

The gene calls are TRBV20-1 and TRBJ2-1; D might be TRBD1 (6 bases). The V gene lost 0 bases and the J gene lost 7 bases, with 16 bases spanning the gap. Germline CDR1 reads DFQATT; CDR2 reads SNEGSKA (reference sequence). This CDR3 comprises 15 residues. The CDR3 loop is CSAREGAPPGNEQFF. The CDR3 region has the DNA TGCAGTGCTAGAGAGGGGGCCCCTCCAGGGAATGAGCAGTTCTTC.

As to this clonotype: The junction shows a germline mismatch at one end, possibly a read error. The V and J genes are TRBV5-1 and TRBJ1-2; tentatively, D is TRBD1 (5 bases). CDR1 is SGHRS, CDR2 YFSETQ, per germline. The CDR3 consists of 15 residues. CDR3 region: CASSTTVSNVYGFTF. CDR3 coding DNA: TGCGCCAGCAGCACGACAGTGTCTAATGTTTATGGCTTCACCTTC.

This clonotype was observed a handful of times. CDR3 residues: CASSHYGDRDGLAKNIQYF. The CDR3 DNA reads TGTGCCAGCAGCCATTATGGGGACAGGGACGGCCTGGCCAAAAACATTCAGTACTTC. The V call is TRBV11-2, the J call TRBJ2-4; 9 bases agree with TRBD1. The CDR3 extends over 19 amino acids. Looked up from germline, CDR1 is SGHAT and CDR2 is FQNNGV. Trimming took 5 bases from V and 1 from J; bases not matched to a gene: 15.

This clonotype turned up a few times. The chain carries TRBV6-2 or TRBV6-3 and TRBJ2-3; D assignment may be TRBD1 or TRBD2 (5 bases each). The CDR3 is 14 amino acids. Germline values: CDR1 MNHEY, CDR2 SVGEGT. Trimming removed 2 bases from V and 4 bases from J, with 10 bases in between. CDR3 nucleotide sequence: TGTGCCAGCAGTTACGCAGGGAGCGCAGATACGCAGTATTTT. It encodes CASSYAGSADTQYF.

This clonotype was counted ten times or more. The rearrangement joins TRBV28 to TRBJ2-1; a weak D match, TRBD1 (5 bases). Trimming took 2 bases from V and 3 from J, leaving 14 bases between them. CDR3 length: 16 residues. Germline CDR1 MDHEN, CDR2 SYDVKM. CDR3 nucleotide sequence: TGTGCCAGCAGTTTAGGGGCCAGGGTCGACTACAATGAGCAGTTCTTC. Translated: CASSLGARVDYNEQFF.

As regards this clonotype: A much larger clone sits a single nucleotide away, making a read error possible. The V call is TRBV7-2, the J call TRBJ2-1, with TRBD2 identical over 10 bases. The CDR3 has 15 amino acids. Per the germline V gene, CDR1 is SGHTA and CDR2 is FQGNSA. V was clipped by 6 bases and J by 4 bases; unmatched bases: 6. As DNA, the CDR3 is TGTGCCAGCAGGCAGCGGGGGGGCGGGTACAATGAGCAGTTCTTC. Protein product: CASRQRGGGYNEQFF.

This rearrangement joins TRBV4-2 to TRBJ2-7; 7 positions match TRBD1. After removal of 0 bases from V and 1 base from J, the junction contained 9 bases not matched to a gene. The CDR3 length is 17 residues. Per the germline V gene, CDR1 is LGHNA and CDR2 is YNFKEQ. CDR3 sequence: CASSQDETGLFSYEQYF. The CDR3 DNA reads as TGTGCCAGCAGCCAAGACGAGACAGGGCTCTTTTCCTACGAGCAGTACTTC.